This T cell receptor (beta chain) emerged from a study of a mutant IDH1 vaccine in newly diagnosed glioma. In the study overall: Patients previously underwent radiotherapy, temozolomide, or both, and most underwent both. Findings and caveats of the study: Vaccination induced immune responses in around 93% of patients.

This table comes from immunoSEQ multiplex PCR, and its TCRdb copy is limited to in-frame clones, with some not included. The sample comprises roughly 25,000 clones, approximately 90% of which are singletons, and just over 9% rests with the top ten. Of note for this clone: Its matching antigen is unknown.

The CDR3 extends over 17 amino acids. Germline CDR1 is SGHRS and CDR2 is YFSETQ. Trimming removed 4 bases from V and 6 bases from J; junction bases left unmatched: 15. As for time point: baseline, week 1 (first vaccination visit). Treatment of the sample: pre-vaccination baseline after standard-of-care therapy. New WHO grade 3 or 4 IDH1-mutant, ATRX-lost astrocytomas were present in all donors. The specimen was PBMCs, collected from a glioma patient treated with radiotherapy, temozolomide or both. The chain couples TRBV5-1 to TRBJ1-5, with 8 bases fitting TRBD1. This TCR derives from a man aged 25-45 years with glioma. The CDR3 coding sequence is TGCGCCAGCAGCCTCAGCCCCACGGACAGGGAGGTTCAGCCCCAGCATTTT. Amino acids: CASSLSPTDREVQPQHF. Complete variable domain (other parts from reference TRBV5-1 and TRBJ1-5): KAGVTQTPRYLIKTRGQQVTLSCSPISGHRSVSWYQQTPGQGLQFLFEYFSETQRNKGNFPGRFSGRQFSNSRSEMNVSTLELGDSALYLCASSLSPTDREVQPQHFGDGTRLSIL.